One sample yielded the 17 T cell receptor beta chains listed below, sequenced in a study of Graves' ophthalmopathy and Graves' hyperthyroidism. Investigators amplified TCR beta CDR3 regions from RNA transcripts. Amplification began with first-round RT-PCR using HTBI primers, then second-round multiplex PCR was performed. TCRdb ran MiXCR on the multiplex PCR reads and lists one entry per CDR3 protein. Here the sample spans fewer than 350,000 distinct CDR3 sequences, 15% to 20% being singletons. Sequenced input: peripheral blood. The receptors shown here come from an adult man with Graves' ophthalmopathy.

The sample holds many counts of this clonotype. V gene TRBV2 combines with J gene TRBJ1-1, with D unclear. Germline CDR1 reads SNHLY; CDR2 reads FYNNEI. The CDR3 runs to 10 residues. The V and J ends lost 7 bases and 2 bases respectively, with 2 bases between them. The CDR3 nucleotides are TGTGCCAGCAAAAACACTGAAGCTTTCTTT. Translation gives CASKNTEAFF.

The chain combines TRBV7-2 with TRBJ1-6; D is undetermined. Trimming cost V 5 bases and J 7 bases, with 12 bases left between them. CDR1 SGHTA and CDR2 FQGNSA come from the germline V gene. The CDR3 is 14 residues long. Here the CDR3 DNA reads TGTGCCAGCAGCCTGGCTGTCGGGAATTCACCCCTCCACTTT. It codes for CASSLAVGNSPLHF.

Many counts were recorded for this clonotype. The genes are TRBV15 and TRBJ2-6, with 12 positions matching TRBD1. The CDR3 sequence is 18 residues long. Germline V gives CDR1 LNHNV, CDR2 YYDKDF (reference sequence). V trimming: 3 bases; J trimming: 4 bases; junction bases outside the gene matches: 7. As DNA, the CDR3 is TGTGCCACCAGCAGCCTGGGACAGGGGGCGTCAGGGGCCAACGTCCTGACTTTC. This encodes CATSSLGQGASGANVLTF.

This clonotype turned up a few times. The chain carries TRBV28 and TRBJ1-2, with D tentatively TRBD1 (5 bases). This CDR3 has 14 amino acids. The V end lost 1 base, the J end lost 6 bases, and 12 bases lay between the germline ends. Germline V gene sequence: CDR1 MDHEN, CDR2 SYDVKM. The CDR3 region has the DNA TGTGCCAGCAGTTTATTAGGGGAAAACCATGGCTACACCTTC. Protein: CASSLLGENHGYTF.

This clonotype occurred many times. This chain joins TRBV5-1 and TRBJ2-5; possible D gene TRBD1, 6 bases. There are 13 residues in the CDR3. The V gene lost 5 bases and the J gene lost 2 bases, with 10 bases spanning the gap. In germline, CDR1 is SGHRS, CDR2 YFSETQ. CDR3 amino acids: CASRRTDQETQYF. The CDR3 nucleotides are TGCGCCAGCAGACGGACAGATCAAGAGACCCAGTACTTC.

This clonotype was observed at least ten times. The rearrangement links TRBV12-5 to TRBJ1-2; no definite D call. Germline loops: CDR1 LGHNT, CDR2 FRNRAP. The CDR3 sequence is 14 residues long. V lost 1 base and J 5 bases, leaving 11 bases between the germline ends. CDR3 in amino acids: CASGLGTRMYGYTF. CDR3 bases: TGTGCTAGTGGTTTGGGTACCAGGATGTATGGCTACACCTTC. The variable domain in full, with the rest retrieved from reference TRBV12-5 and TRBJ1-2, is DARVTQTPRHKVTEMGQEVTMRCQPILGHNTVFWYRQTMMQGLELLAYFRNRAPLDDSGMPKDRFSAEMPDATLATLKIQPSEPRDSAVYFCASGLGTRMYGYTFGSGTRLTVV.

This clonotype was counted at least ten times. This chain joins TRBV20-1 and TRBJ1-6; no definite D call. Germline CDR1 reads DFQATT; CDR2 reads SNEGSKA (reference sequence). Trimming took off 2 bases at V and 0 bases at J, with 8 bases between the two ends. The CDR3 has 15 amino acids. The DNA for the CDR3 is TGCAGTGCTAGATCCGAAAGCTCCTATAATTCACCCCTCCACTTT. Residues: CSARSESSYNSPLHF.

This clonotype was detected ten times or more. The chain couples TRBV6-1 to TRBJ1-1; D is possibly TRBD1 (6 bases). The CDR3 has 14 residues. Germline V gene sequence: CDR1 MNHNS, CDR2 SASEGT. The V gene lost 1 base and the J gene lost 3 bases, with 9 bases spanning the gap. CDR3 region: CASSEGQVYTEAFF. CDR3 in DNA: TGTGCCAGCAGTGAAGGACAGGTGTACACTGAAGCTTTCTTT.

This clonotype was counted ten times or more. The J gene is TRBJ1-2, the V gene TRBV19; D not resolved. Germline V CDR1 and CDR2: LNHDA, SQIVND (reference sequence). V lost 1 base and J lost 6, with 12 bases in between. CDR3 length: 14 residues. CDR3 nucleotides: TGTGCCAGTAGTATAGGGACCCTGATGGATGGCTACACCTTC. This gives the protein CASSIGTLMDGYTF.

This clonotype has a count of ten or more. The V call is TRBV9, the J call TRBJ2-7; TRBD1 aligns across 11 bases. Germline lookup yields CDR1 SGDLS and CDR2 YYNGEE. The CDR3 is 14 residues long. Germline trimming cut 2 bases from V and 2 bases from J; bases unmatched to any gene: 0. DNA of the CDR3: TGTGCCAGCAGCGTGGGACAGGGGGCCTACGAGCAGTACTTC. Its translation: CASSVGQGAYEQYF.

This clonotype was seen repeatedly, ten times or more. The V gene is TRBV6-1, the J gene TRBJ2-4; D remains ambiguous. Germline V gene sequence: CDR1 MNHNS, CDR2 SASEGT. This CDR3 region has 10 residues. V lost 8 bases and J lost 6, with 5 bases in between. The CDR3 DNA follows: TGTGCCAGCCTAGGAAACATTCAGTACTTC. It specifies CASLGNIQYF.

This clonotype has at least ten counts. CDR3 nucleotides: TGTGCCACCAGTAGGGACAGGGGGTATGGCTACACCTTC. Translating gives CATSRDRGYGYTF. The chain combines TRBV24-1 with TRBJ1-2; 11 bases agree with TRBD1. Germline V gives CDR1 KGHDR, CDR2 SFDVKD. Germline trimming cut 6 bases from V and 5 bases from J; bases unmatched to any gene: 1. There are 13 residues in the CDR3.

In this sample, this clonotype turned up many times. The rearrangement joins TRBV20-1 to TRBJ1-2; D not resolved. This CDR3 region has 15 residues. V gave up 1 base and J gave up 0 bases, with 12 bases separating them. The germline gives CDR1 DFQATT, CDR2 SNEGSKA (reference sequence). CDR3 DNA: TGCAGTGCTAGAGCCTGGACTGCAGCTAACTATGGCTACACCTTC. Its translation is CSARAWTAANYGYTF.

This clonotype was found many times. This chain uses TRBV3-1 with TRBJ2-5, with D perhaps matching TRBD1 (5 bases). V lost 1 base to trimming and J lost 5 bases, with 11 bases between them. The CDR3 contains 14 residues. Germline CDR1 reads LGHDT; CDR2 reads YNNKEL (reference sequence). The CDR3, as DNA: TGTGCCAGCAGCCAAGGGGCAGGGTACGAGACCCAGTACTTC. Translated, it gives CASSQGAGYETQYF.

The V and J genes are TRBV7-8 and TRBJ1-5; D is undetermined. The CDR3 consists of 15 residues. V lost 5 bases to trimming and J lost 6 bases, with 17 bases between them. Germline CDR1 reads SGHVS; CDR2 reads FQNEAQ. The CDR3 is CASSPGGVLGQPQHF. The DNA for the CDR3 is TGTGCCAGCAGCCCTGGCGGGGTCCTAGGTCAGCCCCAGCATTTT.

There are many counts of this clonotype. The chain couples TRBV12-3 or TRBV12-4 to TRBJ2-7; tentatively, D is TRBD1 or TRBD2 (6 bases each). Deletions cut 6 bases from V and 4 bases from J, with 13 bases between. This CDR3 has 13 residues. CDR3 amino acids: CASRGQGGYEQYF. The CDR3 DNA sequence: TGTGCCAGCAGAGGACAAGGGGGGTACGAGCAGTACTTC.

There are many counts of this clonotype. The J gene is TRBJ1-1, the V gene TRBV28; tentatively, D is TRBD1 (5 bases). V dropped 2 bases and J dropped 5 bases, with 12 bases sitting between them. CDR3 size: 14 residues. Germline CDR1 MDHEN, CDR2 SYDVKM. CDR3 region: CASSLRGAETEAFF. For the CDR3, the DNA is TGTGCCAGCAGTTTACGTGGGGCTGAAACTGAAGCTTTCTTT. The complete variable domain, with remaining parts taken from reference TRBV28 and TRBJ1-1, reads DVKVTQSSRYLVKRTGEKVFLECVQDMDHENMFWYRQDPGLGLRLIYFSYDVKMKEKGDIPEGYSVSREKKERFSLILESASTNQTSMYLCASSLRGAETEAFFGQGTRLTVV.